A selection of T cell receptor beta chains follows, all from one sample in a study of beta chain features in type 1 diabetes. Some clones are missing from TCRdb's copy, which holds only in-frame ones; the method was immunoSEQ multiplex PCR. Of 200,000 to 250,000 clones listed, about 70% are singletons. The sample comprised naive CD4+ T cells from blood. Receptors originate from a man aged 30 to 39 in good health. The CDR3 runs from the conserved cysteine through the conserved F or W. A D gene is named only where the DNA matches it firmly. The size field is filled for only some rows; it gives once, few, many or a size class.

J gene,V gene,D gene,clone size,CDR3 protein,CDR3 DNA
TRBJ1-1,TRBV4-2,TRBD1,NA,CASSSPQGQLSPEAFF,TGTGCCAGCAGCTCCCCCCAGGGACAGCTTAGTCCTGAAGCTTTCTTT
TRBJ2-5,TRBV29-1,NA,NA,CSGRGTARRETQYF,TGCAGCGGCCGAGGGACCGCCCGGAGAGAGACCCAGTACTTC
TRBJ2-4,TRBV9,NA,NA,CASSVGLRDTENIQYF,TGTGCCAGCAGCGTAGGTTTGAGGGACACCGAGAACATTCAGTACTTC
TRBJ1-2,TRBV30,NA,NA,CALRAVNYGYTF,TGTGCCCTGCGGGCGGTTAACTATGGCTACACCTTC
TRBJ2-7,TRBV6-6,NA,NA,CASSYSMGEQYF,TGTGCCAGCAGTTACTCTATGGGCGAGCAGTACTTC
TRBJ2-3,TRBV13,TRBD1,NA,CASSRETGATDTQYF,TGTGCCAGCAGTCGCGAGACAGGGGCCACAGATACGCAGTATTTT
TRBJ2-1,TRBV5-1,TRBD2,NA,CASSPPGGRTIGEQFF,TGCGCCAGCAGCCCACCGGGCGGGAGGACGATCGGCGAGCAGTTCTTC
TRBJ2-7,TRBV30,TRBD1,few,CAWSGGQGPLYEQYF,TGTGCCTGGAGTGGGGGACAGGGGCCCCTTTACGAGCAGTACTTC
TRBJ1-6,TRBV30,NA,NA,CAWSPGEGGGSPLHF,TGTGCCTGGAGCCCCGGGGAGGGTGGTGGCTCACCCCTCCACTTT
TRBJ2-1,TRBV7-9,TRBD2,NA,CASSRAAGGVNEQFF,TGTGCCAGCAGCCGGGCGGCGGGAGGGGTCAATGAGCAGTTCTTC
TRBJ1-6,TRBV30,TRBD1,few,CAWSVGQGESPLHF,TGTGCCTGGAGTGTCGGACAGGGTGAATCACCCCTCCACTTT
TRBJ1-4,TRBV15,TRBD1,NA,CATSRSQGEMFGEKLFF,TGTGCCACCAGCAGATCCCAGGGGGAAATGTTTGGGGAAAAACTGTTTTTT
TRBJ2-3,TRBV11-2,TRBD1,NA,CASSLIRHRGRTDTQYF,TGTGCCAGCAGCTTAATACGGCACAGGGGGAGGACCGATACGCAGTATTTT
TRBJ2-1,TRBV7-2,NA,NA,CASSSWNEQFF,TGTGCCAGCAGCTCCTGGAATGAGCAGTTCTTC
TRBJ2-1,TRBV30,TRBD2,NA,CAWSVRSGVYNEQFF,TGTGCCTGGAGTGTACGTAGCGGGGTGTACAATGAGCAGTTCTTC
TRBJ1-4,TRBV29-1,NA,NA,CSVEVSRGEKLFF,TGCAGCGTTGAAGTCTCCAGGGGTGAAAAACTGTTTTTT
TRBJ2-7,TRBV28,TRBD2,NA,CASKTGGYEQYF,TGTGCCAGCAAAACGGGAGGCTACGAGCAGTACTTC
TRBJ2-7,TRBV28,TRBD2,NA,CASPSREGEQYF,TGTGCCAGCCCCTCCCGGGAGGGCGAGCAGTACTTC
TRBJ2-3,TRBV29-1,TRBD2,NA,CSVDLSPGGRTDTQYF,TGCAGCGTTGACCTCTCCCCGGGAGGGAGGACAGATACGCAGTATTTT
TRBJ1-2,TRBV25-1,TRBD1,once,CASSETGNYGYTF,TGTGCCAGCAGTGAGACAGGGAACTATGGCTACACCTTC
TRBJ1-1,TRBV30,NA,NA,CAWSPQGNTEAFF,TGTGCCTGGAGTCCACAGGGGAACACTGAAGCTTTCTTT
TRBJ2-3,TRBV23-1,NA,NA,CASSQGGRGTDTQYF,TGCGCCAGCAGCCAGGGGGGCAGGGGTACAGATACGCAGTATTTT
TRBJ2-5,TRBV30,NA,few,CAWNRDGRGTQYF,TGTGCCTGGAATAGGGACGGGCGGGGGACCCAGTACTTC
TRBJ2-1,TRBV7-8,TRBD1,once,CASSGRDRGSYNEQFF,TGTGCCAGCAGCGGGCGGGACAGGGGCTCCTACAATGAGCAGTTCTTC
TRBJ2-5,TRBV7-2,NA,NA,CASSWSGRETQYF,TGTGCCAGCAGCTGGTCGGGGAGGGAGACCCAGTACTTC
TRBJ2-7,TRBV29-1,TRBD1,NA,CSVDPGQGANEQYF,TGCAGCGTTGATCCAGGACAGGGGGCCAACGAGCAGTACTTC
TRBJ2-7,TRBV4-3,NA,few,CASSQGRAGTYEQYF,TGCGCCAGCAGCCAAGGGAGAGCCGGAACCTACGAGCAGTACTTC
TRBJ2-5,TRBV7-9,NA,NA,CAVRGRQETQYF,TGTGCCGTTCGGGGGCGCCAAGAGACCCAGTACTTC
TRBJ2-7,TRBV11-2,NA,NA,CASSSTGSTYEQYF,TGTGCCAGCAGCTCTACAGGGAGCACCTACGAGCAGTACTTC
TRBJ2-3,TRBV10-1,NA,NA,CASSPLSTDTQYF,TGCGCCAGCAGCCCACTGAGCACAGATACGCAGTATTTT
TRBJ2-1,TRBV25-1,NA,NA,CASSDRDREQFF,TGTGCCAGCAGTGACAGGGATAGAGAGCAGTTCTTC
TRBJ2-1,TRBV14,NA,once,CASSQLGRVNEQFF,TGTGCCAGCAGCCAACTTGGGCGGGTAAACGAGCAGTTCTTC
TRBJ2-5,TRBV7-2,NA,NA,CASSSMSQETQYF,TGTGCCAGCAGCTCCATGTCCCAAGAGACCCAGTACTTC
TRBJ2-3,TRBV7-2,NA,NA,CASSLAFSDTQYF,TGTGCCAGCAGCTTAGCGTTCTCAGATACGCAGTATTTT
TRBJ1-4,TRBV15,NA,NA,CATRGSGEKLFF,TGTGCCACCAGAGGATCTGGGGAAAAACTGTTTTTT
TRBJ2-1,TRBV5-1,NA,NA,CASSLDIQQFF,TGCGCCAGCAGCTTGGATATACAGCAGTTCTTC
TRBJ2-5,TRBV7-2,TRBD1,NA,CASSQATGLVETQYF,TGTGCCAGCAGCCAAGCGACAGGGCTTGTGGAGACCCAGTACTTC
TRBJ2-5,TRBV9,TRBD2,once,CASSTRLAGGQETQYF,TGTGCCAGCAGCACTAGACTAGCGGGAGGGCAAGAGACCCAGTACTTC